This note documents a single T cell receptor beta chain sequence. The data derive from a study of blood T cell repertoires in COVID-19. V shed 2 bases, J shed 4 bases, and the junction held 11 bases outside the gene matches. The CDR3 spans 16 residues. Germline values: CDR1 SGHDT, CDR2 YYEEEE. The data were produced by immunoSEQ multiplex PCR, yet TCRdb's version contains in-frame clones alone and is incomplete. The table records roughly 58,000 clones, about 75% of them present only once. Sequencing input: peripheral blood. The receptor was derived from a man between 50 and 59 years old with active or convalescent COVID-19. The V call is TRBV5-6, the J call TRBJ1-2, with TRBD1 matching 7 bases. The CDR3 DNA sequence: TGTGCCAGCAGCTTCGGGACAGCTACTCTCCCCTATGGCTACACCTTC. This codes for CASSFGTATLPYGYTF.